The rows below give T cell receptor beta chains drawn from one sample of a study of blood T cells in healthy people across ages. TCRdb fed the 5' RACE reads into MiXCR, producing one record per CDR3 protein. This repertoire shows 550,000 to 750,000 distinct CDR3 sequences, around 21% found once; its top ten account for approximately 3.6%. The source material was blood. These receptors were obtained from a man between 70 and 80 years old in good health. The CDR3 runs from the conserved cysteine through the conserved F or W. D genes are given only for firm matches. Some rows have no size entry. The others give once, few or many, or a class for an expanded clone.

-	TRBV6-5	-	TRBJ1-1	CASSYSDSEAFF	TGTGCCAGCAGTTACTCGGACAGTGAAGCTTTCTTT
TRBD1	TRBV20-1	-	TRBJ1-5	CSARNRGMGNQPQHF	TGCAGTGCTAGAAACAGGGGCATGGGCAATCAGCCCCAGCATTTT
-	TRBV5-1	-	TRBJ1-4	CASSLVFGTNEKLFF	TGCGCCAGCAGCTTGGTATTCGGAACTAATGAAAAACTGTTTTTT
TRBD1	TRBV5-5	few	TRBJ2-3	CASSRGQGRSTDTQYF	TGTGCCAGCAGCCGGGGACAGGGACGGAGCACAGATACGCAGTATTTT
-	TRBV20-1	-	TRBJ2-7	CSAYRDSLGTSSYEQYF	TGCAGTGCTTACCGGGACTCCCTAGGAACAAGCTCCTACGAGCAGTACTTC
-	TRBV29-1	-	TRBJ2-1	CSSQSPEVQFF	TGCAGCTCTCAAAGCCCAGAGGTGCAGTTCTTC
-	TRBV27	-	TRBJ2-2	CASSSLKGSYTGELFF	TGTGCCAGCTCCTCACTTAAGGGCAGTTACACCGGGGAGCTGTTTTTT
TRBD1	TRBV6-6	-	TRBJ1-4	CASSYSPGTENEKLFF	TGTGCCAGCAGTTATAGCCCCGGGACAGAGAATGAAAAACTGTTTTTT
-	TRBV18	-	TRBJ2-5	CASSRSRQETQYF	TGTGCCAGCTCACGTTCCCGACAAGAGACCCAGTACTTC
TRBD2	TRBV5-1	-	TRBJ2-1	CASSFTSGSSYNEQFF	TGCGCCAGCAGTTTTACTAGCGGGAGCTCCTACAATGAGCAGTTCTTC
TRBD1	TRBV4-2	-	TRBJ2-4	CTSSQAGQVAKNIQYF	TGTACCAGCAGCCAGGCCGGACAGGTAGCCAAAAACATTCAGTACTTC
TRBD1	TRBV7-9	few	TRBJ1-1	CASRQGQNTEAFF	TGTGCCAGCCGACAGGGCCAGAACACTGAAGCTTTCTTT
TRBD1	TRBV7-9	few	TRBJ2-5	CASSPGTGSLETQYF	TGTGCCAGCAGTCCCGGGACAGGGAGTTTGGAGACCCAGTACTTC
-	TRBV2	-	TRBJ2-2	CASSGQGLGELFF	TGTGCCAGCAGCGGGCAGGGGCTCGGGGAGCTGTTTTTT
TRBD1	TRBV2	-	TRBJ1-5	CASSDAGTGVHQPQHF	TGTGCCAGCAGTGACGCAGGGACAGGGGTACATCAGCCCCAGCATTTT
TRBD2	TRBV20-1	-	TRBJ2-3	CSARRAGATDTQYF	TGCAGTGCTAGAAGAGCGGGGGCCACAGATACGCAGTATTTT
TRBD1	TRBV6-1	few	TRBJ1-2	CASSGHRGGYTF	TGTGCCAGCAGTGGCCACAGGGGTGGCTACACCTTC
-	TRBV5-5	few	TRBJ1-2	CASSLGGLKNYGYTF	TGTGCCAGCAGCTTGGGGGGACTGAAAAACTATGGCTACACCTTC
-	TRBV12-3/TRBV12-4	-	TRBJ2-5	CASRGHGSAQETQYF	TGTGCCAGCAGGGGGCACGGTAGCGCCCAAGAGACCCAGTACTTC
-	TRBV2	-	TRBJ2-7	CASSTRGGYYEQYF	TGTGCCAGCAGTACGAGGGGGGGATACTACGAGCAGTACTTC
-	TRBV1	few	TRBJ2-1	CTSSQDLTSSYNEQFF	TGCACCAGCAGCCAAGATTTAACTAGCTCCTACAATGAGCAGTTCTTC
-	TRBV7-3	-	TRBJ2-2	CASSLGGGGELFF	TGTGCCAGCAGCTTAGGGGGCGGCGGGGAGCTGTTTTTT
-	TRBV6-5	few	TRBJ2-7	CASSYSSVAPAYEQYF	TGTGCCAGCAGTTACTCATCGGTAGCGCCCGCCTACGAGCAGTACTTC
-	TRBV6-6	few	TRBJ2-7	CASSYVTADEQYF	TGTGCCAGCAGTTACGTGACAGCGGACGAGCAGTACTTC
-	TRBV3-1	many	TRBJ2-2	CASSHAGELFF	TGTGCCAGCAGCCATGCCGGGGAGCTGTTTTTT
TRBD2	TRBV4-2	-	TRBJ2-2	CASSQAGVAGDSTGELFF	TGTGCCAGCAGCCAAGCGGGAGTAGCGGGAGATTCCACCGGGGAGCTGTTTTTT
-	TRBV6-1	few	TRBJ2-1	CASSEAFWRNNEQFF	TGTGCCAGCAGTGAAGCATTCTGGCGGAACAATGAGCAGTTCTTC
-	TRBV5-1	-	TRBJ2-5	CASSLSAGVQETQYF	TGCGCCAGCAGCTTGTCGGCAGGGGTTCAAGAGACCCAGTACTTC
TRBD2	TRBV7-3	-	TRBJ2-2	CASSFSGTSASGGELFF	TGTGCCAGCAGCTTCTCCGGGACTAGCGCCTCGGGTGGGGAGCTGTTTTTT
-	TRBV5-6	-	TRBJ1-5	CASSLMRNQPQHF	TGTGCCAGCAGCTTGATGAGGAATCAGCCCCAGCATTTT
TRBD1	TRBV3-1	few	TRBJ2-5	CASSQGRGETQYF	TGTGCCAGCAGCCAAGGCAGGGGGGAGACCCAGTACTTC
-	TRBV19	-	TRBJ2-2	CASSMIRGGELFF	TGTGCCAGTAGTATGATCAGGGGCGGGGAGCTGTTTTTT
-	TRBV6-6	few	TRBJ2-7	CASSRGPGYEQYF	TGTGCCAGCAGCCGAGGGCCGGGATACGAGCAGTACTTC
TRBD2	TRBV28	few	TRBJ2-7	CASSSKRTSGTPYEQYF	TGTGCCAGCAGTTCCAAGAGGACTAGCGGGACACCCTACGAGCAGTACTTC
-	TRBV12-3/TRBV12-4	few	TRBJ2-5	CASTTKQGKFLRETQYF	TGTGCCAGCACCACAAAACAGGGAAAATTCCTCCGAGAGACCCAGTACTTC
TRBD1	TRBV10-3	-	TRBJ2-5	CAISGVGQGLRETQYF	TGTGCCATCAGTGGAGTGGGACAGGGGTTGAGGGAGACCCAGTACTTC
TRBD2	TRBV20-1	-	TRBJ2-1	CSARGTSGINEQFF	TGCAGTGCCCGGGGGACTAGCGGGATAAATGAGCAGTTCTTC
TRBD2	TRBV20-1	few	TRBJ2-1	CSVSLAASYNEQFF	TGCAGTGTCTCACTAGCGGCCTCCTACAATGAGCAGTTCTTC
TRBD1	TRBV12-3/TRBV12-4	many	TRBJ1-2	CASRGGQFSYGYTF	TGTGCCAGCAGGGGGGGACAGTTCTCCTATGGCTACACCTTC
-	TRBV27	few	TRBJ1-6	CASSLSGRVGNSPLHF	TGTGCCAGCAGTTTATCTGGCAGGGTTGGCAATTCACCCCTCCACTTT
-	TRBV7-8	-	TRBJ2-5	CASNLLGQTNQETQYF	TGTGCCAGCAACCTACTAGGGCAGACAAACCAAGAGACCCAGTACTTC
-	TRBV5-1	-	TRBJ2-5	CASREAETQYF	TGCGCCAGCAGGGAGGCGGAGACCCAGTACTTC
-	TRBV4-3	-	TRBJ2-7	CASSQGWQGPYEQYF	TGCGCCAGCAGCCAAGGGTGGCAGGGGCCCTACGAGCAGTACTTC
-	TRBV29-1	few	TRBJ2-5	CSVGSLFGGTQYF	TGCAGCGTTGGGTCTTTGTTCGGTGGGACCCAGTACTTC
TRBD2	TRBV3-1	few	TRBJ2-7	CASSQDGLAGTAYEQYF	TGTGCCAGCAGCCAAGACGGCCTAGCGGGAACTGCCTACGAGCAGTACTTC
TRBD2	TRBV7-2	few	TRBJ2-3	CASSLTSGRGTDTQYF	TGTGCCAGCAGCTTAACTAGCGGGAGAGGCACAGATACGCAGTATTTT
-	TRBV10-3	few	TRBJ2-1	CTISESALFGNEQFF	TGTACCATCAGTGAGTCGGCTCTATTCGGGAATGAGCAGTTCTTC
-	TRBV5-6	few	TRBJ2-3	CASGPLQAGSTDTQYF	TGTGCCAGCGGACCTCTCCAGGCGGGAAGCACAGATACGCAGTATTTT
TRBD2	TRBV27	many	TRBJ2-1	CASSWTSGRDSYNEQFF	TGTGCCAGCAGTTGGACTAGCGGGAGGGACTCCTACAATGAGCAGTTCTTC
TRBD1	TRBV6-5	-	TRBJ2-7	CASSYDTDRVNEQYF	TGTGCCAGCAGTTACGATACGGACAGGGTCAACGAGCAGTACTTC
-	TRBV7-2	once	TRBJ2-1	CASSLGTPREQFF	TGTGCCAGCAGCTTAGGTACGCCGCGGGAGCAGTTCTTC